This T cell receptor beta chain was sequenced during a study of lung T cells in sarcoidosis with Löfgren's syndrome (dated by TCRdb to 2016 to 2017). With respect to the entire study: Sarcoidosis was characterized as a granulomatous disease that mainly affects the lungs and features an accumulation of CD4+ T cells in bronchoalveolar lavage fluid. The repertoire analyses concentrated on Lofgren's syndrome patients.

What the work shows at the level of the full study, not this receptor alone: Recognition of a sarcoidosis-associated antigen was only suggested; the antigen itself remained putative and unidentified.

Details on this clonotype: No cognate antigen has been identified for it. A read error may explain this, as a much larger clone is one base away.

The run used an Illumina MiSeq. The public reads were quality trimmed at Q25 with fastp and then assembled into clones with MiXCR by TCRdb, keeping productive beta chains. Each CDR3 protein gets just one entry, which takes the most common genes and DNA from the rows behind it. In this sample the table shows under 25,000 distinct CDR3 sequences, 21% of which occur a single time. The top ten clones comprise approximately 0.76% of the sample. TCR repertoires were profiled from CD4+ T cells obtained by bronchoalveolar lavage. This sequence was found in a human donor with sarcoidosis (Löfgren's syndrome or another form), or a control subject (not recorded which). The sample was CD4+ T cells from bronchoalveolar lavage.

The nucleotide sequence reads TGCGCCAGCAGCCGGGGGGACAGCTCCCTGAGCACTGAAGCTTTCTTT. Its protein product is CASSRGDSSLSTEAFF. The V and J genes are TRBV4-3 and TRBJ1-1, with TRBD1 identical over 7 junction bases. The germline V gene provides CDR1 LGHNA and CDR2 YSLEER. After removal of 4 bases from V and 4 bases from J, the junction retains 12 bases not matched to a gene. From the cysteine through the phenylalanine, the CDR3 covers 16 amino acids. The DNA shown is the 48-base CDR3, in frame from base 1.